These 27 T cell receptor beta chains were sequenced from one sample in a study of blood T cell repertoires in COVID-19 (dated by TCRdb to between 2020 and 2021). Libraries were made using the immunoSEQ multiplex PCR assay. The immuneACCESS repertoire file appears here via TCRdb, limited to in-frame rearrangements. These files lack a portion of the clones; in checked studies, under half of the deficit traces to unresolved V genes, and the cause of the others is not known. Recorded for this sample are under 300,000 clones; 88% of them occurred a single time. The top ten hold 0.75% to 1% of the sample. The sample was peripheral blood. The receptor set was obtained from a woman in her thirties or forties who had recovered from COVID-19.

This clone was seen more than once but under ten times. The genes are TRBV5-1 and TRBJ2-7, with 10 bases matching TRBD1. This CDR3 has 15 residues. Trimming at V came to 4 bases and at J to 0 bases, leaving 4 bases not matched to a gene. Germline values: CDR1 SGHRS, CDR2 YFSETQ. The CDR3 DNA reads TGCGCCAGCAGCCCGACAGGGGGCAACTCCTACGAGCAGTACTTC. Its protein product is CASSPTGGNSYEQYF.

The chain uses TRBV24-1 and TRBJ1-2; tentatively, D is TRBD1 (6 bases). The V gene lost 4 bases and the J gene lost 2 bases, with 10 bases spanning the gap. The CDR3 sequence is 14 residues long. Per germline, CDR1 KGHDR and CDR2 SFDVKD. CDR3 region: CATSEHGTNYGYTF. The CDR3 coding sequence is TGTGCCACCAGTGAACACGGGACAAACTATGGCTACACCTTC.

In DNA, the CDR3 is TGTGCCAGCAGCCCACTGACCGGAGGGGAAGCTTTCTTT. Protein sequence: CASSPLTGGEAFF. The chain links TRBV7-3 to TRBJ1-1; D is undetermined. Germline V lookup: CDR1 SGHTA, CDR2 FQGTGA. With 5 bases removed from V and 8 bases from J, the gap between germline ends came to 15 bases. This CDR3 contains 13 residues.

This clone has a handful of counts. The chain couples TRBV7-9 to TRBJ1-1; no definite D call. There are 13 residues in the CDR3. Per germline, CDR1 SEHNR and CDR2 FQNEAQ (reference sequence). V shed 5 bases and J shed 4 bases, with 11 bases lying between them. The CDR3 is CASSRVVGTEAFF. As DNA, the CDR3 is TGTGCCAGCAGCCGGGTTGTGGGCACTGAAGCTTTCTTT.

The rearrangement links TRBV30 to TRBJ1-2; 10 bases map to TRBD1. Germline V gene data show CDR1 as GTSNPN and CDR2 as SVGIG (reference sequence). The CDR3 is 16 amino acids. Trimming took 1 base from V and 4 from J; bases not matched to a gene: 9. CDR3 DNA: TGTGCCTGGAGTGCCCTTGACAGGGGGCCTACCTATGGCTACACCTTC. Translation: CAWSALDRGPTYGYTF.

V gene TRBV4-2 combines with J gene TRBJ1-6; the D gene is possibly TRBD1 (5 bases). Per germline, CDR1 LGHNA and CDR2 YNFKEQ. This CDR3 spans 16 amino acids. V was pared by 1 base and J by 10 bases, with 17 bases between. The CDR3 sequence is CASSQAGDQAGSPLHF. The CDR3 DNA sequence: TGTGCCAGCAGCCAAGCGGGGGATCAGGCGGGGTCACCCCTCCACTTT.

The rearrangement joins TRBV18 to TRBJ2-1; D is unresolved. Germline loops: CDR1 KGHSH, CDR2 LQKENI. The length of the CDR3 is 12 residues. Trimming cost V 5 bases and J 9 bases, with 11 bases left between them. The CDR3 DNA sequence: TGTGCCAGCTCATCCGGAGCTTCTGAGCAGTTCTTC. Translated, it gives CASSSGASEQFF.

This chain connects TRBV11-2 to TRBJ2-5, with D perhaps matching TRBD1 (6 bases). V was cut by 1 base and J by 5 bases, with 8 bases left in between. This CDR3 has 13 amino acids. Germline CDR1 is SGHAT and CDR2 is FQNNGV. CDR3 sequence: CASSLGQVETQYF. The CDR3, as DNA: TGTGCCAGCAGCTTAGGACAGGTGGAGACCCAGTACTTC.

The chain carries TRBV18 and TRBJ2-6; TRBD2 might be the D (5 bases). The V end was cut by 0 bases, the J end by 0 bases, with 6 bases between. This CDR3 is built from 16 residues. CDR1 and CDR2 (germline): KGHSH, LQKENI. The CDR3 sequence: CASSPPGSSGANVLTF. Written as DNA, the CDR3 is TGTGCCAGCTCACCACCGGGGAGCTCTGGGGCCAACGTCCTGACTTTC. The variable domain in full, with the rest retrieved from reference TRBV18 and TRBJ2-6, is NAGVMQNPRHLVRRRGQEARLRCSPMKGHSHVYWYRQLPEEGLKFMVYLQKENIIDESGMPKERFSAEFPKEGPSILRIQQVVRGDSAAYFCASSPPGSSGANVLTFGAGSRLTVL.

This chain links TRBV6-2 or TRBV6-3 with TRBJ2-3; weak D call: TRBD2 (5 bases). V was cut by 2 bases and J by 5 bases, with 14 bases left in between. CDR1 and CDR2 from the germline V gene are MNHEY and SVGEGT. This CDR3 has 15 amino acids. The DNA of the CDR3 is TGTGCCAGCAGTTACCCGGCCGGAGGAGGAGATACGCAGTATTTT. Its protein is CASSYPAGGGDTQYF.

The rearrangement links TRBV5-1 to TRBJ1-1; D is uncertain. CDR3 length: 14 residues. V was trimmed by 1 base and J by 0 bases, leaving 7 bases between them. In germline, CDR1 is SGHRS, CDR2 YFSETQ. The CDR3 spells CASSLLRVNTEAFF. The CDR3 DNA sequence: TGCGCCAGCAGCTTGTTGAGGGTGAACACTGAAGCTTTCTTT.

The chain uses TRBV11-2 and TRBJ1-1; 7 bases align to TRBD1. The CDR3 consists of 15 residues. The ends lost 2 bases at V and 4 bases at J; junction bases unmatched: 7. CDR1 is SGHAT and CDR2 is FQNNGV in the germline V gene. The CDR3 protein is CASSLLTGRSTEAFF. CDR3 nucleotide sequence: TGTGCCAGCAGCTTATTGACAGGGAGGTCCACTGAAGCTTTCTTT.

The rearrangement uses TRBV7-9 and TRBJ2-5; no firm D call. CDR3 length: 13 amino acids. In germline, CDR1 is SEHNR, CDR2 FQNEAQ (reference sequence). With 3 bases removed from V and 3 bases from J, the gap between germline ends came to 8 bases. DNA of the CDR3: TGTGCCAGCAGCTTCGCAGGCAAAGAGACCCAGTACTTC. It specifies CASSFAGKETQYF.

For the CDR3, the DNA is TGTGCCAGCAGGACTACAGGGGGCACTGAAGCTTTCTTT. Its translation: CASRTTGGTEAFF. This chain connects TRBV6-5 to TRBJ1-1; TRBD1 matches at 8 bases. The ends lost 6 bases at V and 4 bases at J; junction bases unmatched: 4. The CDR3 covers 13 residues. Germline V lookup: CDR1 MNHEY, CDR2 SVGAGI.

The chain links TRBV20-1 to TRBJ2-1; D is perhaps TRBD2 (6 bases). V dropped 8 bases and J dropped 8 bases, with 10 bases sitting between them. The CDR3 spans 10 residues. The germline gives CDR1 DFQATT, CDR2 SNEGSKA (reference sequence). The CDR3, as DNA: TGCAGTACCACTAGCTATGAGCAGTTCTTC. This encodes CSTTSYEQFF.

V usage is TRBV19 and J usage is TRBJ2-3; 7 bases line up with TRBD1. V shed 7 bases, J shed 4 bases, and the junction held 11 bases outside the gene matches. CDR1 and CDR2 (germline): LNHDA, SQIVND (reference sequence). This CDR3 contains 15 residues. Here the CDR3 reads CASNYRQGLSDTQYF. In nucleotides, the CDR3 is TGTGCCAGTAACTATAGACAGGGTTTGTCAGATACGCAGTATTTT. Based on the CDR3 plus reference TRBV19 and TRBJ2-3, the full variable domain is DGGITQSPKYLFRKEGQNVTLSCEQNLNHDAMYWYRQDPGQGLRLIYYSQIVNDFQKGDIAEGYSVSREKKESFPLTVTSAQKNPTAFYLCASNYRQGLSDTQYFGPGTRLTVL.

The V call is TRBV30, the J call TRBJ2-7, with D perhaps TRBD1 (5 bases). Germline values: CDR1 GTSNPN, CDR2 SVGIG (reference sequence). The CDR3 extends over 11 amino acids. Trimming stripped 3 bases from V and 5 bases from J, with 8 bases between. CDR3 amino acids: CAWSTGHEQYF. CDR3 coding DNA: TGTGCCTGGAGCACAGGCCACGAGCAGTACTTC.

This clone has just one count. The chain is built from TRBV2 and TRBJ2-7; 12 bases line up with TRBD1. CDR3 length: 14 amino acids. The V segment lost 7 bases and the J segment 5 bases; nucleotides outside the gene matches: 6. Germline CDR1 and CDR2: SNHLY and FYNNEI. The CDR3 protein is CASTRDRGHHEQYF. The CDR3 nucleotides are TGTGCCAGCACCCGGGACAGGGGGCACCACGAGCAGTACTTC.

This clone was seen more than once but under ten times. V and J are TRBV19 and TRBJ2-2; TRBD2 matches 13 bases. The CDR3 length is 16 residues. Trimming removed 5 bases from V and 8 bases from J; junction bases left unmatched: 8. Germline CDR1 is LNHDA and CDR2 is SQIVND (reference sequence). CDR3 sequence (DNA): TGTGCCAGTAGTTCTAGGACTAGCGGGAGTTTGGGGGAGCTGTTTTTT. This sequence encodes CASSSRTSGSLGELFF.

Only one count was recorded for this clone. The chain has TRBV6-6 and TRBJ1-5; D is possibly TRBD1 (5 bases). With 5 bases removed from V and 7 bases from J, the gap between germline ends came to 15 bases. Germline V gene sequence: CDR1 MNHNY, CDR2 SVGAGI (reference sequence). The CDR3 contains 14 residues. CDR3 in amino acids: CASSPGGSGQPQHF. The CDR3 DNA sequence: TGTGCCAGCAGTCCCGGGGGTTCAGGGCAGCCCCAGCATTTT.

The CDR3 DNA is TGTGCCACCAGCAGAGACAGGGGGACTAACTATGGCTACACCTTC. Its protein product is CATSRDRGTNYGYTF. The chain employs TRBV15 and TRBJ1-2, with 7 bases fitting TRBD1. This CDR3 comprises 15 residues. Germline V gene sequence: CDR1 LNHNV, CDR2 YYDKDF (reference sequence). V was clipped by 0 bases and J by 0 bases; unmatched bases: 1.

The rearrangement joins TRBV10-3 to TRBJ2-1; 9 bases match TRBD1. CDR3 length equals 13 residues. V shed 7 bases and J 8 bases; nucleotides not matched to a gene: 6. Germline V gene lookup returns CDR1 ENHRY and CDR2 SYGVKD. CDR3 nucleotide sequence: TGTGCCATCAACCGGGACAGGGCGCATGAGCAGTTCTTC. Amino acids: CAINRDRAHEQFF.

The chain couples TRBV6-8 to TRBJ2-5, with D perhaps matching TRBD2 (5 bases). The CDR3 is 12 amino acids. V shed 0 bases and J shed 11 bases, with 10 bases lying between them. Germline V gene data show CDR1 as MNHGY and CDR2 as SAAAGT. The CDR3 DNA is TGTGCCAGCAGTTACTCGAGGGCACTTCAGTACTTC. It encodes CASSYSRALQYF.

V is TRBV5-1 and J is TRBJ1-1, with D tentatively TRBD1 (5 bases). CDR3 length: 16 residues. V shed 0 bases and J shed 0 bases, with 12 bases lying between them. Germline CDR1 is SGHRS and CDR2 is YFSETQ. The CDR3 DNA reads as TGCGCCAGCAGCTTGGCCGGGGGGGTTATGAACACTGAAGCTTTCTTT. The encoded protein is CASSLAGGVMNTEAFF.

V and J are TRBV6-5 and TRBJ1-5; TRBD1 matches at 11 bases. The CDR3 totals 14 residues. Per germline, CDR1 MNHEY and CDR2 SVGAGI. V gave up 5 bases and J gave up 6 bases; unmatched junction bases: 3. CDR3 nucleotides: TGTGCCAGCAGTAAGGGGACAGGGGGTCAGCCCCAGCATTTT. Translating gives CASSKGTGGQPQHF.

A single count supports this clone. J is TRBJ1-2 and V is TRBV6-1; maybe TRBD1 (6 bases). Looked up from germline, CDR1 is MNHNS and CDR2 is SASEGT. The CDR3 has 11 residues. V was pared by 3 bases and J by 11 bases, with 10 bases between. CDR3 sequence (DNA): TGTGCCAGCAGTGAGGGGGCCGTTTACACCTTC. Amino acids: CASSEGAVYTF.

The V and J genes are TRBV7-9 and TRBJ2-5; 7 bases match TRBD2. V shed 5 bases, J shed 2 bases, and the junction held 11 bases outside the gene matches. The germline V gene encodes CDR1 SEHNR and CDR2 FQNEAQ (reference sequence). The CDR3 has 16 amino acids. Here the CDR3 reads CASSRSKGLPQETQYF. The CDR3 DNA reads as TGTGCCAGCAGCCGGTCTAAGGGACTACCTCAAGAGACCCAGTACTTC.